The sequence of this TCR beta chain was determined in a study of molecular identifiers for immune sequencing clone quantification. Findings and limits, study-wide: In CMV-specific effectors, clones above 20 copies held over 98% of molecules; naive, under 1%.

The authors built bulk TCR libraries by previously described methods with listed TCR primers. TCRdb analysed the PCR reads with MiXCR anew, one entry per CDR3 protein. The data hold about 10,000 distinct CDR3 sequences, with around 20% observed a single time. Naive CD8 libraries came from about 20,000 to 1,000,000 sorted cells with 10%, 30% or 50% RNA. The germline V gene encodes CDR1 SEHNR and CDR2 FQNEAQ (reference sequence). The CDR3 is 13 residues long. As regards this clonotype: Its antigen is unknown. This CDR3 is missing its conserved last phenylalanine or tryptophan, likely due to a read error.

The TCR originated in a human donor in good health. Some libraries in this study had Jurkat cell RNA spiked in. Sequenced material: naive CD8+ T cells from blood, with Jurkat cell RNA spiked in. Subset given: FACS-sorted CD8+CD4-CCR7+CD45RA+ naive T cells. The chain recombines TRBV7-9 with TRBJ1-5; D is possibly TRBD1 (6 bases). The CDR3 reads CASRSGADQPQHL. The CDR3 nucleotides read TGTGCAAGCCGATCAGGGGCAGATCAGCCCCAGCATCTT.